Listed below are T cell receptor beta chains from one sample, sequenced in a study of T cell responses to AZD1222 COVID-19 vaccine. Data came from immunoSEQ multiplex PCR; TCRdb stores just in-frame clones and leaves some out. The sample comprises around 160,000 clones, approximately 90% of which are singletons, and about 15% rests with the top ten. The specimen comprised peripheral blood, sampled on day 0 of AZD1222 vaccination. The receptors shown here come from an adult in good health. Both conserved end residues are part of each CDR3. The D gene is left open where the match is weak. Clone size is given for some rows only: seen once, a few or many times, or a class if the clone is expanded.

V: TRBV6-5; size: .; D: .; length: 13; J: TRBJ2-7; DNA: TGTGCCAGCAGTTACTCGAAAGGGTTCAAGGTCCTGTTC; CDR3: CASSYSKGFKVLF
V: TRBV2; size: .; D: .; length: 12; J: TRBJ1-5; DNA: TGTGCCAGCAGTCCTATTAATCAGCCCCAGCATTTT; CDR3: CASSPINQPQHF
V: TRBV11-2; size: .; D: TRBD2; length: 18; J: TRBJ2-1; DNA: TGTGCCAGCAGCCCTCGCCACCGACTAGCGGGGGGGCCGGGTGAGCAGTTCTTC; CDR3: CASSPRHRLAGGPGEQFF
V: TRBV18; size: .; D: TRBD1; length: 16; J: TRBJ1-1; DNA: TGTGCCAGCTCACCCGGGACAGGGAGGAGGAACACTGAAGCTTTCTTT; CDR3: CASSPGTGRRNTEAFF
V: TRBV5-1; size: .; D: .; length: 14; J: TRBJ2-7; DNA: TGCGCCAGCAGCTCGATCGGGGGCTCCTACGAGCAGTACTTC; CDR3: CASSSIGGSYEQYF
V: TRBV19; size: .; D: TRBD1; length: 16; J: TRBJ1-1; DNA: TGTGCCAGTAGTTCCCCAGGACAGGCCCGGAACACTGAAGCTTTCTTT; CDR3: CASSSPGQARNTEAFF
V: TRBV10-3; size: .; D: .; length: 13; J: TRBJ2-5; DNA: TGTGCCATCACCGGACAGCCACAAGAGACCCAGTACTTC; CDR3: CAITGQPQETQYF
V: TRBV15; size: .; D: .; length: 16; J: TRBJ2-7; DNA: TGTGCCACCAGCAGAGACGGTAGGACACTCAGGAGCGAGCAGTACTTC; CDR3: CATSRDGRTLRSEQYF
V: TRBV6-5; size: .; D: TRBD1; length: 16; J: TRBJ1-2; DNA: TGTGCCAGCAGTTCGAGAATTCAGGGGGCGGGCTATGGCTACACCTTC; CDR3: CASSSRIQGAGYGYTF
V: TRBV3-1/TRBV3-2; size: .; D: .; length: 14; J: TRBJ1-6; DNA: TGTGCCAGCAGCCCGAAGGACGGTAATTCACCCCTCCACTTT; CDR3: CASSPKDGNSPLHF
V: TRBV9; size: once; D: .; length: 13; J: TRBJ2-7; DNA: TGTGCCAGCAGCGTAGGGCCCTCCTACGAGCAGTACTTC; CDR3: CASSVGPSYEQYF
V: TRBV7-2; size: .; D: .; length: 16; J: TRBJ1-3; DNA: TGTGCCAGCAGCTTAGTGGGGGGACTCTCTGGAAACACCATATATTTT; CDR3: CASSLVGGLSGNTIYF
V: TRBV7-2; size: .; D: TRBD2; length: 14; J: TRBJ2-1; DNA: TGTGCCAGCAGCTCACTAGCGGGGGGGACTGAGCAGTTCTTC; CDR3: CASSSLAGGTEQFF
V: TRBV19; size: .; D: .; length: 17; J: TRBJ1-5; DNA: TGTGCCAGTAAGGATCTCGGGTTGGGGGGAACGGGACAGCCCCAGCATTTT; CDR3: CASKDLGLGGTGQPQHF